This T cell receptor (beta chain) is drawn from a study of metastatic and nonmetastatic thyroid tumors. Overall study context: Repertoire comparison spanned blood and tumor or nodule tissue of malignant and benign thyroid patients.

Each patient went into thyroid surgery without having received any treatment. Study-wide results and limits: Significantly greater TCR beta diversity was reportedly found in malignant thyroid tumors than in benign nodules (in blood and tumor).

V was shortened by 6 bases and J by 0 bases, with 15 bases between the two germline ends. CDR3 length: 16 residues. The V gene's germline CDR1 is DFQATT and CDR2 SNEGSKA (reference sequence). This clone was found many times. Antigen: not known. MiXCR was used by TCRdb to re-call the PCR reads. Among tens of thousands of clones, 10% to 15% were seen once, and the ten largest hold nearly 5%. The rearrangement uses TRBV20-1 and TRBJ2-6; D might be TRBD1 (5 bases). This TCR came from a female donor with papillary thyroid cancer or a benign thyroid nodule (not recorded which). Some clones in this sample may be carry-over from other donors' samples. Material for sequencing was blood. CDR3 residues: CSASAGPSSGANVLTF. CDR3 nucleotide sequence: TGCAGTGCGTCGGCAGGGCCCAGCTCTGGGGCCAACGTCCTGACTTTC.